The 8 T cell receptor beta chains below were found in one sample sequenced in a study of T cell responses to AZD1222 COVID-19 vaccine. Measured with immunoSEQ multiplex PCR; TCRdb has only the in-frame clones, and not every one. The sample holds some 90,000 clones, 80% to 90% seen once. Sequencing was performed on peripheral blood, taken on day 0 of AZD1222 vaccination. Every receptor here comes from an adult in good health.

This chain connects TRBV19 to TRBJ2-2, with 7 bases lining up with TRBD2. The length of the CDR3 is 14 residues. J lost 5 bases, V lost 3 bases, and 3 bases had no gene match. Germline CDR1 is LNHDA and CDR2 is SQIVND (reference sequence). This CDR3 reads CASSIRTRTGELFF. CDR3 DNA: TGTGCCAGTAGTATCCGGACTAGGACCGGGGAGCTGTTTTTT. Filled out from reference TRBV19 and TRBJ2-2, the complete variable domain reads DGGITQSPKYLFRKEGQNVTLSCEQNLNHDAMYWYRQDPGQGLRLIYYSQIVNDFQKGDIAEGYSVSREKKESFPLTVTSAQKNPTAFYLCASSIRTRTGELFFGEGSRLTVL.

The chain has TRBV24-1 and TRBJ1-4; D call uncertain. The V gene's germline CDR1 is KGHDR and CDR2 SFDVKD. This CDR3 has 13 amino acids. With 7 bases removed from V and 7 bases from J, the gap between germline ends came to 12 bases. The CDR3 DNA reads TGTGCCACCAGCAACTACATCGGTGAAAAACTGTTTTTT. Encoded protein: CATSNYIGEKLFF.

The chain is built from TRBV2 and TRBJ1-1, with TRBD1 matching over 7 bases. V lost 5 bases to trimming and J lost 4 bases; unmatched junction nucleotides: 7. CDR1 SNHLY and CDR2 FYNNEI come from the germline V gene. The CDR3 has 14 amino acids. The CDR3 DNA is TGTGCCAGCAGTCCAGACAGGGCGAGCACTGAAGCTTTCTTT. Translating it yields CASSPDRASTEAFF.

This clone has just a few counts. As DNA, the CDR3 is TGTGCCAGCAGCTGGGGGGACTCTAGCAATCAGCCCCAGCATTTT. It yields the protein CASSWGDSSNQPQHF. The chain couples TRBV5-5 to TRBJ1-5; D possibly corresponds to TRBD1 (5 bases). CDR3 length: 15 amino acids. Germline CDR1 and CDR2: SGHKS and YYEKEE (reference sequence). V was shortened by 3 bases and J by 0 bases, with 10 bases between the two germline ends.

The J gene is TRBJ2-7, the V gene TRBV11-2; no clear D. From germline, CDR1 is SGHAT and CDR2 FQNNGV. The CDR3 runs to 12 residues. V was clipped by 1 base and J by 7 bases, with 8 bases between them. This CDR3 reads CASSLGGSEQYF. The CDR3 nucleotides are TGTGCCAGCAGCTTAGGGGGATCTGAGCAGTACTTC.

V and J are TRBV7-9 and TRBJ2-7; D is perhaps TRBD1 (6 bases). Per the germline V gene, CDR1 is SEHNR and CDR2 is FQNEAQ (reference sequence). Trimming shortened V by 6 bases and J by 12 bases, and 18 bases separated the two germline ends. CDR3 length equals 12 residues. CDR3 in amino acids: CASSRDTESPYF. In nucleotides, the CDR3 is TGTGCCAGCAGTCGGGACACGGAAAGCCCGTACTTC.

The V gene is TRBV7-8, the J gene TRBJ1-5; D unresolved. Germline CDR1 SGHVS, CDR2 FQNEAQ. The V gene lost 5 bases and the J gene lost 4 bases, with 24 bases spanning the gap. The CDR3 loop spans 18 amino acids. The CDR3 nucleotides are TGTGCCAGCAGCACCGCTCGCCCCCTGACCACCGGAAATCAGCCCCAGCATTTT. Amino acid sequence: CASSTARPLTTGNQPQHF.

The rearrangement uses TRBV5-1 and TRBJ2-1, with 13 nucleotides matching TRBD2. Germline values: CDR1 SGHRS, CDR2 YFSETQ. The length of the CDR3 is 15 residues. The junction had 6 bases not matched to a gene; V was cut back by 4 bases and J by 8 bases. Written as DNA, the CDR3 is TGCGCCAGCAGCGAGACTAGCGGGAGGATATATGAGCAGTTCTTC. The encoded protein is CASSETSGRIYEQFF.